Listed below are T cell receptor beta chains from one sample, sequenced in a study of spatial heterogeneity in lung cancer. TCRdb analysed the 5' RACE reads with MiXCR anew, one entry per CDR3 protein. The sample records under 30,000 distinct CDR3 sequences, 6% being singletons. Sample: PBMCs, taken at follow-up. These receptors were taken from a male donor with early-stage non-small cell lung cancer. The CDR3 runs from the conserved cysteine through the conserved F or W. The D gene is left open where the match is weak. Clone size appears in some rows only: once, few, many, or a class for an expanded clone.

j_call | d_call | v_call | clone_size | cdr3_nt | cdr3_aa
TRBJ1-4 | - | TRBV12-3/TRBV12-4 | few | TGTGCCAGCAGTTTAGGGACAACGAAGATGGAAAAACTGTTTTTT | CASSLGTTKMEKLFF
TRBJ2-1 | TRBD2 | TRBV5-5 | - | TGTGCCAGCAGCTCAAAACTAGCGGGCGTGGGTGAGCAGTTCTTC | CASSSKLAGVGEQFF
TRBJ2-7 | - | TRBV7-9 | many | TGTGCCAGCGTCTCCAGTCAGGGCGCCTACGAGCAGTACTTC | CASVSSQGAYEQYF
TRBJ2-1 | TRBD1 | TRBV5-6 | few | TGTGCCAGCAGCTTGGAACAGGGGGCTATCAATGAGCAGTTCTTC | CASSLEQGAINEQFF
TRBJ2-3 | TRBD2 | TRBV7-3 | many | TGTGCCAGCGGGCGCGGGGGTACAGATACGCAGTATTTT | CASGRGGTDTQYF
TRBJ2-3 | - | TRBV20-1 | many | TGCAGTGCTAGAGAGGGGGGCCGGGCAGATACGCAGTATTTT | CSAREGGRADTQYF
TRBJ2-3 | TRBD2 | TRBV6-5 | medium-sized | TGTGCCAGCACCGTATCGGCGGGGGGTCCAGATACGCAGTATTTT | CASTVSAGGPDTQYF
TRBJ1-1 | - | TRBV29-1 | many | TGCAGCGTCGGGACCGGGAACACTGAAGCTTTCTTT | CSVGTGNTEAFF
TRBJ2-5 | TRBD1 | TRBV14 | few | TGTGCCAGCAGCCCTACGACAGGGGACCAAGAGACCCAGTACTTC | CASSPTTGDQETQYF
TRBJ2-1 | TRBD2 | TRBV25-1 | many | TGTGCCAGCAGTGACCCGGGGGGGGACAATGAGCAGTTCTTC | CASSDPGGDNEQFF
TRBJ1-2 | TRBD1 | TRBV7-8 | many | TGTGCCAGCAGGCATAGAGGACAGGGTGACTACACCTTC | CASRHRGQGDYTF
TRBJ1-1 | - | TRBV18 | few | TGTGCCAGCTCACCACAGGGGAAGGCTTTCTTT | CASSPQGKAFF
TRBJ2-1 | - | TRBV6-2/TRBV6-3 | many | TGTGCCAGCAGTTCCACGGACGGTCATGGGTACAATGAGCAGTTCTTC | CASSSTDGHGYNEQFF
TRBJ2-7 | - | TRBV15 | - | TGTGCCACCAGCAGAGCTCGGGGGATCTACGAGCAGTACTTC | CATSRARGIYEQYF
TRBJ2-3 | TRBD2 | TRBV25-1 | - | TGTGCCAGCAGTTACGGGACTAGCGCAGATACGCAGTATTTT | CASSYGTSADTQYF
TRBJ2-2 | - | TRBV6-4 | many | TGTGCCAGCAGTCCGGAGACACATCCCACCGGGGAGCTGTTTTTT | CASSPETHPTGELFF
TRBJ1-1 | - | TRBV4-1 | many | TGCGCCAGCAGCCAGGGGACGTCCTTGAACACTGAAGCTTTCTTT | CASSQGTSLNTEAFF
TRBJ2-6 | - | TRBV6-5 | few | TGTGCCAGCAGTTACTCGTGGGGGGCCAGGGCCTCCTCTGGGGCCAACGTCCTGACTTTC | CASSYSWGARASSGANVLTF
TRBJ1-1 | - | TRBV6-5 | - | TGTGCCAGCGGGGACACCATGAACACTGAAGCTTTCTTT | CASGDTMNTEAFF
TRBJ1-2 | - | TRBV20-1 | many | TGCAGTGCTAGAGCGGGGGGTAACTATGGCTACACCTTC | CSARAGGNYGYTF
TRBJ2-3 | TRBD2 | TRBV11-2 | few | TGTGCCAGCAGCTTAGAGGGACTATCGGATACGCAGTATTTT | CASSLEGLSDTQYF
TRBJ1-2 | - | TRBV7-8 | - | TGTGCCAGCAGTCCTGCCCTCCAGGGACGAGGCTACACCTTC | CASSPALQGRGYTF
TRBJ2-1 | TRBD2 | TRBV4-3 | - | TGCGCCAGCAGCCAAGGACTAGCGGGGGGGTCGGGCTCCTACAATGAGCAGTTCTTC | CASSQGLAGGSGSYNEQFF
TRBJ2-3 | - | TRBV3-1 | many | TGTGCCAGCAGCCCTGGACGGCAGGTGGAAGATACGCAGTATTTT | CASSPGRQVEDTQYF
TRBJ2-2 | - | TRBV6-2/TRBV6-3 | many | TGTGCCAGCAGACGCGTAAACACCGGGGAGCTGTTTTTT | CASRRVNTGELFF
TRBJ2-1 | - | TRBV6-5 | - | TGTGCCAGCAGTTACCCAGGGACTGGCTTCGTGCAGCAGTTCTTC | CASSYPGTGFVQQFF
TRBJ1-6 | - | TRBV10-3 | many | TGTGCCATCAGATCTGGGGGAGCTGGACCCCTCCACTTT | CAIRSGGAGPLHF
TRBJ2-7 | TRBD1 | TRBV5-6 | many | TGTGCCAGCAGCTCGAGACGGACAGGGAACTACGAGCAGTACTTC | CASSSRRTGNYEQYF
TRBJ2-5 | - | TRBV19 | many | TGTGCCAGTAGTCACCGGGAACAAGAGACCCAGTACTTC | CASSHREQETQYF
TRBJ1-1 | - | TRBV7-9 | few | TGTGCCAGCAGCTTTGACGGGGTGACTGAAGCTTTCTTT | CASSFDGVTEAFF
TRBJ2-3 | TRBD1 | TRBV24-1 | many | TGTGCCACCAGTTGGACAGGGGGCTTGACAGATACGCAGTATTTT | CATSWTGGLTDTQYF
TRBJ2-1 | - | TRBV12-3/TRBV12-4 | - | TGTGCCAGCAGTCTAGGGGGGTCCTACAATGAGCAGTTCTTC | CASSLGGSYNEQFF
TRBJ2-3 | - | TRBV29-1 | many | TGCAGCGTTGTCTGGGGTTCTAGCACAGATACGCAGTATTTT | CSVVWGSSTDTQYF
TRBJ1-1 | TRBD1 | TRBV10-3 | many | TGTGCCATCAGCAAACAGGGGGGGTCTGAAGCTTTCTTT | CAISKQGGSEAFF
TRBJ2-3 | - | TRBV7-8 | many | TGTGCCAGCAGCTCAACTGATGATACGCAGTATTTT | CASSSTDDTQYF
TRBJ2-1 | TRBD2 | TRBV29-1 | many | TGCAGCGTCTCCAGAGCGGGGGCCTACAATGAGCAGTTCTTC | CSVSRAGAYNEQFF
TRBJ2-1 | - | TRBV12-3/TRBV12-4 | many | TGTGCCAGCAGCCAATCCGTCATTGAGCAGTTCTTC | CASSQSVIEQFF
TRBJ2-1 | - | TRBV5-1 | many | TGCGCCAGCACCGTTGGGGGGGCTGGGGATGAGCAGTTCTTC | CASTVGGAGDEQFF
TRBJ1-1 | - | TRBV5-1 | many | TGCGCCAGCAGACCTCCGGGACAAGGGAACACTGAAGCTTTCTTT | CASRPPGQGNTEAFF
TRBJ1-4 | TRBD1 | TRBV19 | many | TGTGCCACCCCCCAATGGACAGGGCGAGCAACTAATGAAAAACTGTTTTTT | CATPQWTGRATNEKLFF
TRBJ1-4 | - | TRBV4-3 | few | TGCGCCAGCAGCCAAGAAAGACAGCTGAATGAAAAACTGTTTTTT | CASSQERQLNEKLFF
TRBJ2-1 | TRBD1 | TRBV15 | many | TGTGCCACCAGCAGCCCCGGGACAGTTCCTTACAATGAGCAGTTCTTC | CATSSPGTVPYNEQFF
TRBJ2-1 | - | TRBV7-9 | many | TGTGCCAGCAGCCCCCTTCTGGGAACAGATGAGCAGTTCTTC | CASSPLLGTDEQFF
TRBJ2-1 | - | TRBV6-5 | - | TGTGCCAGCAGCCCAGGGGGGGCGGGGTACAATGAGCAGTTCTTC | CASSPGGAGYNEQFF
TRBJ2-3 | - | TRBV5-1 | many | TGCGCCAGCAGCTTTAGGCCCACAGATACGCAGTATTTT | CASSFRPTDTQYF
TRBJ1-1 | - | TRBV12-3/TRBV12-4 | - | TGTGCCAGCAGTTTTGTTGGGGTGAACACTGAAGCTTTCTTT | CASSFVGVNTEAFF
TRBJ2-7 | TRBD2 | TRBV27 | many | TGTGCCAGCAGTTCCCGACGACTAGCGGCATGGGAGCAGTACTTC | CASSSRRLAAWEQYF
TRBJ1-1 | - | TRBV20-1 | many | TGCAGTGCTAGAGTCCCCCCCCAGAACACTGAAGCTTTCTTT | CSARVPPQNTEAFF
TRBJ2-1 | - | TRBV6-2/TRBV6-3 | many | TGTGCCAGCAGGGACTCCACAATGAATGAGCAGTTCTTC | CASRDSTMNEQFF
TRBJ2-5 | TRBD2 | TRBV20-1 | - | TGCAGTGCTATCGGACTAGCGGGAGGGCGGGAGACCCAGTACTTC | CSAIGLAGGRETQYF
TRBJ1-4 | - | TRBV19 | - | TGTGCCAGTAGTTATTTCGAAAAACTGTTTTTT | CASSYFEKLFF
TRBJ2-2 | - | TRBV11-3 | - | TGTGCCAGCAGCCTCCGTACCGGGGAGCTGTTTTTT | CASSLRTGELFF